This T cell receptor beta chain originates from a study of PD-1 blockade in classical Hodgkin lymphoma. Study-level findings and limits: Patients who responded completely had about the same baseline diversity as newly diagnosed patients. Unlike CD8+ TCR diversity, which did not rise significantly by C4D1, CD4+ TCR diversity did. Patients starting nivolumab under 1 year after ASCT were excluded.

Germline V lookup: CDR1 LNHDA, CDR2 SQIVND (reference sequence). J was trimmed by 3 bases and V by 6 bases; bases with no gene match: 9. The CDR3 runs 15 residues. Patients all relapsed after autologous stem cell transplantation, and there was variation in brentuximab vedotin exposure. The protocol was immunoSEQ multiplex PCR, while the TCRdb copy is restricted to in-frame clones and leaves out a portion. The sample has more than 60,000 clones; about 92% are singletons. Note on this clone: Antigen specificity is unknown.

This sequence was found in a human donor with classical Hodgkin lymphoma. The chain combines TRBV19 with TRBJ2-7, with TRBD1 matching over 9 bases. Sample: peripheral blood mononuclear cells (PBMCs), taken at baseline. CDR3 region: CASSLKVGQGYEQYF. In DNA, the CDR3 is TGTGCCAGTAGCCTAAAGGTGGGACAGGGCTACGAGCAGTACTTC.